The clone carrying this TCR beta chain was detected only a few times. This sample is part of a study of CD8 T cells in ankylosing spondylitis. V was shortened by 1 base and J by 2 bases, with 9 bases between the two germline ends. Germline-derived CDR1 and CDR2 are SGHTA and FQGNSA. This CDR3 has 14 residues. TCRdb re-derived calls from the 5' RACE reads in MiXCR, one entry per CDR3 protein. The table includes roughly 100,000 distinct CDR3 sequences, 8% to 10% detected once. The receptor was isolated from a male donor with ankylosing spondylitis or in good health (not recorded which). V usage is TRBV7-2 and J usage is TRBJ2-7; D is ambiguous. Sequences were obtained from blood, either unsorted or a sorted T cell fraction (not recorded which). The CDR3 coding sequence is TGTGCCAGCAGCTTAGGTCTCAGAACCTACGAGCAGTACTTC. This encodes CASSLGLRTYEQYF.